The subject of this entry is one T cell receptor beta chain. Its antigen is undetermined. The germline V gene encodes CDR1 MDHEN and CDR2 SYDVKM. The CDR3 is 14 residues long. V was pared by 3 bases and J by 6 bases, with 4 bases of the junction left unmatched. These data come from a study of T cells in Graves' hyperthyroidism and ophthalmopathy. Study-wide findings and caveats: Among clonotypes expanded in thyroid above 0.001, most were also found in blood.

RNA transcripts served as the template for amplifying TCR beta CDR3 regions. HTBI primers were employed in a first-round RT-PCR of the TCR CDR3. TCRdb recomputed calls from the multiplex PCR reads with MiXCR, one row per CDR3 protein. In the table there are 480,000 or so distinct CDR3 sequences, 40% to 55% of which are singletons. Diagnoses rested on clinical symptoms, serum thyroxine and TRAb, thyroid ultrasound and orbital computed tomography. Specimen: peripheral blood or thyroid tissue (not recorded which). The rearrangement joins TRBV28 to TRBJ1-2; TRBD1 matches at 10 bases. The receptor was derived from an adult woman with Graves' disease, either hyperthyroidism or ophthalmopathy (not recorded which). CDR3 DNA: TGTGCCAGCAGTTTGGGACAGGGGACCAATGGCTACACCTTC. As protein: CASSLGQGTNGYTF.